This TCR beta chain stems from a study of Ad26.COV2.S vaccination and SARS-CoV-2 variants. Treatment defined: around 19 received Ad26.COV2.S at low or high dose, single or two shots; about 5 received placebo; per-sample allocation not given. It was on day 63 after the first vaccine or placebo injection that samples were taken. CDR3 length: 14 amino acids. V was trimmed by 3 bases and J by 2 bases, leaving 9 bases between them. Assay: immunoSEQ multiplex PCR; the TCRdb copy retains only in-frame clones and omits some. The sample includes hundreds of thousands of clones, about nine tenths seen only once; the top ten take 12%.

The chain combines TRBV23-1 with TRBJ2-3, with D perhaps TRBD1 or TRBD2 (5 bases each). TRBV23-1 qualifies as an ORF whose function is uncertain. The TCR comes from a person between 18 and 59 years old who received the Ad26.COV2.S COVID-19 vaccine or a placebo. The material was peripheral blood, obtained in a trial of Ad26.COV2.S vaccine versus placebo. CDR3 region: CASSHRDVTDTQYF. Here the CDR3 DNA reads TGCGCCAGCAGTCACCGGGACGTCACAGATACGCAGTATTTT.